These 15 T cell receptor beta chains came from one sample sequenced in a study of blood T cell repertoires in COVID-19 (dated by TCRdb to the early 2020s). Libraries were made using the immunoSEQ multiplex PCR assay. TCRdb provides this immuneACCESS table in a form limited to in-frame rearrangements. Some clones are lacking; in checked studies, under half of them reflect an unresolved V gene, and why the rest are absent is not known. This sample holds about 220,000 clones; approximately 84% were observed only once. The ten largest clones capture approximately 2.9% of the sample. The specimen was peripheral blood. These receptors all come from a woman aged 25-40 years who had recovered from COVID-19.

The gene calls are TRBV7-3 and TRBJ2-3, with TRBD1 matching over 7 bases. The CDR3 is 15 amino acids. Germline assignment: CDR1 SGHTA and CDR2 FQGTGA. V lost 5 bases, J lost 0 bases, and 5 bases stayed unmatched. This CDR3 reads CASSRNRGSTDTQYF. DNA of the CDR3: TGTGCCAGCAGCCGCAACAGGGGTAGCACAGATACGCAGTATTTT. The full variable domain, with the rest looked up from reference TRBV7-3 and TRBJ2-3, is GAGVSQTPSNKVTEKGKYVELRCDPISGHTALYWYRQSLGQGPEFLIYFQGTGAADDSGLPNDRFFAVRPEGSVSTLKIQRTERGDSAVYLCASSRNRGSTDTQYFGPGTRLTVL.

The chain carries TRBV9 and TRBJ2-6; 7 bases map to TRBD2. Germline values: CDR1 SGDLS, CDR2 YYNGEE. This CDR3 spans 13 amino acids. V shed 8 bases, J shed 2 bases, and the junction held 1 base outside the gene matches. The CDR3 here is CASREAGANVLTF. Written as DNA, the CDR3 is TGTGCCAGTCGGGAGGCTGGGGCCAACGTCCTGACTTTC.

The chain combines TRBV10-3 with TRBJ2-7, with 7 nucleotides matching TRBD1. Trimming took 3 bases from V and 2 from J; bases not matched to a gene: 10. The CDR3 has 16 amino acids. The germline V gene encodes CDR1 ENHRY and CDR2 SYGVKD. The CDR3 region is CAISEIIGTATYEQYF. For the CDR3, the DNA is TGTGCCATCAGTGAAATCATCGGGACAGCGACCTACGAGCAGTACTTC.

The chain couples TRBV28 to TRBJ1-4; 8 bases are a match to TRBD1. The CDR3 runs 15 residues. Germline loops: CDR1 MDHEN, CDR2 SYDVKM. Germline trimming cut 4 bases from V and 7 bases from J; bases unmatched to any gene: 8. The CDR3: CASSSQGAWGEKLFF. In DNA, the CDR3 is TGTGCCAGCAGTTCTCAGGGGGCGTGGGGTGAAAAACTGTTTTTT.

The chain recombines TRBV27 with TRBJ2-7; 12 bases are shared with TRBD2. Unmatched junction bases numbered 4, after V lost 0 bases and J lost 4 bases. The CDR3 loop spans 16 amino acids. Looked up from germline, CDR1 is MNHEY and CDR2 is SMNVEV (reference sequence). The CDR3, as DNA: TGTGCCAGCAGTTTATCGACTAGCGGGAGAGTATACGAGCAGTACTTC. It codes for CASSLSTSGRVYEQYF.

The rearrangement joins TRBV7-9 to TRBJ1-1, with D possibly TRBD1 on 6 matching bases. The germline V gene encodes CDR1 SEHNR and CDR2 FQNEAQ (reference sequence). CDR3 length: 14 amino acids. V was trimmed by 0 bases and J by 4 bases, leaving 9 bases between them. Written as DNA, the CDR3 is TGTGCCAGCAGCTTAGCAGGGGGATCCACTGAAGCTTTCTTT. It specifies CASSLAGGSTEAFF.

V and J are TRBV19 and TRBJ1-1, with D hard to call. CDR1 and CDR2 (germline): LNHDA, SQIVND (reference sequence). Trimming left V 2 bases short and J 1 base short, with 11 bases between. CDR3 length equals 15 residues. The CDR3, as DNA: TGTGCCAGTAGTATACGTCCCGACTGGAACACTGAAGCTTTCTTT. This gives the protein CASSIRPDWNTEAFF.

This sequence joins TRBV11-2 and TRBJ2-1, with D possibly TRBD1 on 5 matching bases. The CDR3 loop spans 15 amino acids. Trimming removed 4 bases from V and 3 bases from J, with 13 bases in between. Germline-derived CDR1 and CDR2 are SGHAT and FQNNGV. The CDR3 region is CASSYFSQGYNEQFF. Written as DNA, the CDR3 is TGTGCCAGCAGCTACTTCAGCCAGGGCTACAATGAGCAGTTCTTC.

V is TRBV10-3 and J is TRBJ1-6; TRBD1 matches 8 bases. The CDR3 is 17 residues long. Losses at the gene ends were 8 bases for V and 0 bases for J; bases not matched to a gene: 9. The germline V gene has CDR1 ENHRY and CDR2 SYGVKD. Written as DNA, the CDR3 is TGTGCCATCTCCAGGGGGCCAACCTACTCCTATAATTCACCCCTCCACTTT. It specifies CAISRGPTYSYNSPLHF.

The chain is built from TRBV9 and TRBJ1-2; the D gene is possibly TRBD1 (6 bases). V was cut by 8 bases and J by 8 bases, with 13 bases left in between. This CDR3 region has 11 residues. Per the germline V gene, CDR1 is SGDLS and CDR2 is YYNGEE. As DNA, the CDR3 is TGTGCCAGTGGAACAGGGAGCGGCTACACCTTC. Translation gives CASGTGSGYTF.

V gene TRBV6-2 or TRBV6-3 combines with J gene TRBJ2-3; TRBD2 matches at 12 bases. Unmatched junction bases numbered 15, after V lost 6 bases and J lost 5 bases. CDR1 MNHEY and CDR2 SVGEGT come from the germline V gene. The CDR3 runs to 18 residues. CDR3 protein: CASSPKGLAGGPEDTQYF. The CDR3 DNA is TGTGCCAGCAGCCCTAAAGGGCTAGCGGGAGGGCCAGAAGATACGCAGTATTTT.

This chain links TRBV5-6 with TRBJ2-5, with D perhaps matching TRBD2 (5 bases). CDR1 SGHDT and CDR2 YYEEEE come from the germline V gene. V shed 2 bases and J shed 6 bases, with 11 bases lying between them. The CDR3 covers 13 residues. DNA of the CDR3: TGTGCCAGCAGCTTCCTAGCCACCCAGACCCAGTACTTC. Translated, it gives CASSFLATQTQYF.

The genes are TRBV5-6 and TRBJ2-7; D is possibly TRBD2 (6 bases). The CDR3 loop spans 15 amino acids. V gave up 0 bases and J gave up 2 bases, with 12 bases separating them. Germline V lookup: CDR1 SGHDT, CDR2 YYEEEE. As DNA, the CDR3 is TGTGCCAGCAGCTTGGTTCTAGCGTCAACCTACGAGCAGTACTTC. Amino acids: CASSLVLASTYEQYF.

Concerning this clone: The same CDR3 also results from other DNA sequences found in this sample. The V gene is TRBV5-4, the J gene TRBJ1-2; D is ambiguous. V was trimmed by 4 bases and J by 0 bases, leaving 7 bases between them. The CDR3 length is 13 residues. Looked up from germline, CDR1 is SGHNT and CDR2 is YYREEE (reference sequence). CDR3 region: CASSVTANYGYTF. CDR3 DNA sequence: TGTGCCAGCAGCGTTACGGCTAACTATGGCTACACCTTC.

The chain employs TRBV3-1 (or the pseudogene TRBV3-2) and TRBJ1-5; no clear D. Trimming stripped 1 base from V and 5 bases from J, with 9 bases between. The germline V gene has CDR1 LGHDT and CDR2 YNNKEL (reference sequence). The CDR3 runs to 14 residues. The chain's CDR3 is CASSQGTSYQPQHF. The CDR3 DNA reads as TGTGCCAGCAGCCAAGGCACATCCTATCAGCCCCAGCATTTT.